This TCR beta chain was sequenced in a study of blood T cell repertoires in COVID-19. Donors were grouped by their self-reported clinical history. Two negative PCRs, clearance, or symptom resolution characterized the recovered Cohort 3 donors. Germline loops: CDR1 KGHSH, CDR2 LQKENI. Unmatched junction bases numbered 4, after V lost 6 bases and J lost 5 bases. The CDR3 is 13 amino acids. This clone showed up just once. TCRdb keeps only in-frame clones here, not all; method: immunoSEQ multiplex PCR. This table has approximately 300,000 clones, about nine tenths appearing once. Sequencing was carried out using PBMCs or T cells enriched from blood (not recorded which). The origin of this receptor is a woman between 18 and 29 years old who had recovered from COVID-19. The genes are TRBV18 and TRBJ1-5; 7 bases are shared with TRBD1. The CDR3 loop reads CASSQDRDQPQHF. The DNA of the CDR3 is TGTGCCAGCTCTCAAGACAGGGATCAGCCCCAGCATTTT.